This entry lists 19 T cell receptor beta chains sequenced from one sample in a study of blood T cell repertoires in COVID-19. Repertoires were generated with immunoSEQ multiplex PCR, while TCRdb's copy carries only in-frame clones and drops some. The sample consists of some 260,000 clones, roughly 80% of them appearing once. Sequencing was performed on peripheral blood. The receptors were sampled from an elderly woman with active or convalescent COVID-19.

V is TRBV10-1 and J is TRBJ2-7, with D possibly TRBD1 on 6 matching bases. Trimming removed 6 bases at V and 4 bases at J, with 10 bases between. CDR3 size: 12 residues. The germline V gene encodes CDR1 WNHNN and CDR2 SYGVQD (reference sequence). The CDR3 protein is CASSQGHYEQYF. Written as DNA, the CDR3 is TGCGCCAGCAGCCAGGGACATTACGAGCAGTACTTC.

This chain uses TRBV4-2 with TRBJ1-2, with D uncertain. The CDR3 is 16 amino acids. The germline V gene encodes CDR1 LGHNA and CDR2 YNFKEQ. V lost 0 bases and J 5 bases, leaving 16 bases between the germline ends. The CDR3 protein is CASSQDHREVLYGYTF. CDR3 DNA: TGTGCCAGCAGCCAAGATCATAGGGAGGTATTGTATGGCTACACCTTC.

The V call is TRBV10-3, the J call TRBJ1-5, with 7 positions matching TRBD1. Losses at the gene ends were 6 bases for V and 5 bases for J; bases not matched to a gene: 4. Germline V CDR1 and CDR2: ENHRY, SYGVKD. The CDR3 runs to 13 residues. Written as DNA, the CDR3 is TGTGCCATCAGGGTTGACAGGGATCAGCCCCAGCATTTT. Its translation: CAIRVDRDQPQHF.

The chain couples TRBV5-6 to TRBJ1-5, with TRBD1 identical over 10 bases. With 2 bases clipped from V and 7 bases from J, the junction kept 6 bases outside the gene matches. Germline V gives CDR1 SGHDT, CDR2 YYEEEE. The CDR3 totals 15 residues. The CDR3: CASSLRQGAWQPQHF. DNA of the CDR3: TGTGCCAGCAGCTTAAGACAGGGGGCTTGGCAGCCCCAGCATTTT.

J is TRBJ2-5 and V is TRBV18; TRBD2 aligns across 9 bases. The trim removed 3 bases at V and 3 bases at J, leaving 11 bases unmatched. Per the germline V gene, CDR1 is KGHSH and CDR2 is LQKENI. The CDR3 runs to 17 residues. DNA for the CDR3: TGTGCCAGCTCACCTACCGGGACTAGCTTGTTGAAAGAGACCCAGTACTTC. It yields the protein CASSPTGTSLLKETQYF.

This clone was detected only a few times. The gene calls are TRBV4-2 and TRBJ1-2, with 8 bases aligning to TRBD1. V was pared by 6 bases and J by 2 bases, with 11 bases of the junction left unmatched. Germline V gene sequence: CDR1 LGHNA, CDR2 YNFKEQ. The CDR3 is 16 residues long. For the CDR3, the DNA is TGTGCCAGCAGTCGCAAAAGAGGACAGGGCAACTATGGCTACACCTTC. As protein: CASSRKRGQGNYGYTF.

This clone came up once. This rearrangement joins TRBV19 to TRBJ1-5, with 7 bases aligning to TRBD1. Trimming cost V 6 bases and J 9 bases; bases outside gene matches: 5. The CDR3 runs 12 residues. Germline V CDR1 and CDR2: LNHDA, SQIVND (reference sequence). CDR3 loop: CASRQGSGPQHF. The CDR3 DNA reads TGTGCCAGTAGACAGGGGTCGGGGCCCCAGCATTTT.

The CDR3 loop is CASSLDRGTGADTQYF. CDR3 coding DNA: TGTGCCAGCAGCCTTGATCGCGGGACCGGTGCAGATACGCAGTATTTT. The V call is TRBV2, the J call TRBJ2-3; a possible D gene is TRBD2 (6 bases). Between the trimmed V and J ends, which lost 6 bases and 4 bases, there was a span of 20 bases. The length of the CDR3 is 16 residues. Per the germline V gene, CDR1 is SNHLY and CDR2 is FYNNEI. The full variable domain, with the rest looked up from reference TRBV2 and TRBJ2-3, is EPEVTQTPSHQVTQMGQEVILRCVPISNHLYFYWYRQILGQKVEFLVSFYNNEISEKSEIFDDQFSVERPDGSNFTLKIRSTKLEDSAMYFCASSLDRGTGADTQYFGPGTRLTVL.

The chain links TRBV6-4 to TRBJ1-1; D gene ambiguous. V gave up 6 bases and J gave up 4 bases, with 6 bases separating them. The V gene's germline CDR1 is MRHNA and CDR2 SNTAGT. The CDR3 is 11 amino acids. Written as DNA, the CDR3 is TGTGCCAGCAGCAGGTCCACTGAAGCTTTCTTT. Amino acids: CASSRSTEAFF.

This chain connects TRBV2 to TRBJ1-2; D not certain. CDR1 SNHLY and CDR2 FYNNEI come from the germline V gene. Trimming removed 1 base at V and 4 bases at J, with 13 bases between. This CDR3 comprises 15 residues. CDR3 residues: CASSEVPLPGYGYTF. CDR3 nucleotide sequence: TGTGCCAGCAGTGAAGTCCCTCTCCCCGGCTATGGCTACACCTTC.

In nucleotides, the CDR3 is TGTGCCAGCAGTGGGGACAGGGGTGAAAAACTGTTTTTT. Translating it yields CASSGDRGEKLFF. This chain joins TRBV6-4 and TRBJ1-4; 10 bases map to TRBD1. There are 13 residues in the CDR3. The V segment lost 4 bases and the J segment 7 bases; nucleotides outside the gene matches: 0. Germline CDR1 and CDR2: MRHNA and SNTAGT.

This chain uses TRBV3-1 (or the pseudogene TRBV3-2) with TRBJ2-7; D remains unclear. V was cut by 4 bases and J by 4 bases, with 14 bases left in between. Looked up from germline, CDR1 is LGHDT and CDR2 is YNNKEL (reference sequence). This CDR3 spans 14 amino acids. CDR3 residues: CASSLQGGSYEQYF. CDR3 nucleotide sequence: TGTGCCAGCAGCCTCCAAGGCGGCAGTTACGAGCAGTACTTC.

The chain is built from TRBV4-1 and TRBJ2-7; TRBD1 is a possible D gene (6 bases). Germline values: CDR1 MGHRA, CDR2 YSYEKL. Trimming removed 0 bases at V and 2 bases at J, with 11 bases between. This CDR3 is 15 amino acids long. In DNA, the CDR3 is TGCGCCAGCAGCCAAGAAACAGGGATCCCCTACGAGCAGTACTTC. Its protein product is CASSQETGIPYEQYF.

This chain links TRBV6-2 or TRBV6-3 with TRBJ2-2, with 9 bases that match TRBD2. Trimming at V came to 6 bases and at J to 7 bases, leaving 6 bases not matched to a gene. The CDR3 sequence is 14 residues long. Germline V gene lookup returns CDR1 MNHEY and CDR2 SVGEGT. CDR3 bases: TGTGCCAGCAGCCCCGGGACTAGCCACGGGGAGCTGTTTTTT. Translating gives CASSPGTSHGELFF.

The genes are TRBV3-1 (or the pseudogene TRBV3-2) and TRBJ2-3; D unclear. Germline CDR1 and CDR2: LGHDT and YNNKEL (reference sequence). V lost 0 bases and J 3 bases, leaving 13 bases between the germline ends. The CDR3 consists of 16 residues. The CDR3 DNA reads as TGTGCCAGCAGCCAAGAGAGGCGAGCTTCAACAGATACGCAGTATTTT. Its protein is CASSQERRASTDTQYF.

This clone was counted a few times. The rearrangement links TRBV2 to TRBJ1-6, with 7 nucleotides matching TRBD1. This CDR3 spans 16 amino acids. Losses at the gene ends were 6 bases for V and 0 bases for J; bases not matched to a gene: 5. Germline CDR1 SNHLY, CDR2 FYNNEI. Here the CDR3 DNA reads TGTGCCAGCAGGCCGACAGGGAGCTCCTATAATTCACCCCTCCACTTT. This translates into CASRPTGSSYNSPLHF. The entire variable domain, with the rest obtained from reference TRBV2 and TRBJ1-6, is as follows: EPEVTQTPSHQVTQMGQEVILRCVPISNHLYFYWYRQILGQKVEFLVSFYNNEISEKSEIFDDQFSVERPDGSNFTLKIRSTKLEDSAMYFCASRPTGSSYNSPLHFGNGTRLTVT.

This chain links TRBV10-3 with TRBJ1-1; 9 bases map to TRBD1. This CDR3 has 14 residues. CDR1 is ENHRY, CDR2 SYGVKD, per germline. With V trimmed by 7 bases and J by 5 bases, 8 bases remained unmatched. DNA for the CDR3: TGTGCCATCAACCAAGACAGGGGGAGGACTGAAGCTTTCTTT. It yields the protein CAINQDRGRTEAFF.

This clone was seen just once. V is TRBV28 and J is TRBJ1-2; 9 bases line up with TRBD1. CDR3 length: 14 residues. In germline, CDR1 is MDHEN, CDR2 SYDVKM. The ends lost 8 bases at V and 5 bases at J; junction bases unmatched: 9. CDR3 bases: TGTGCCAGCGGCGGGACAGGGTCGGGTTATGGCTACACCTTC. This codes for CASGGTGSGYGYTF.

This clone was picked up a small number of times. This chain links TRBV9 with TRBJ1-2; 10 nucleotides agree with TRBD1. V lost 4 bases to trimming and J lost 4 bases; unmatched junction nucleotides: 13. There are 17 residues in the CDR3. Germline values: CDR1 SGDLS, CDR2 YYNGEE. CDR3 region: CASSPRSGQGVVYGYTF. In DNA form, the CDR3 reads TGTGCCAGCAGCCCCCGGTCTGGACAGGGGGTTGTCTATGGCTACACCTTC.